A selection of T cell receptor beta chains follows, all from one sample in a study of cytomegalovirus exposure and HLA in healthy donors. The repertoire was sequenced with immunoSEQ multiplex PCR; TCRdb's copy has only in-frame clones and lacks some. The profile shows over 200,000 clones, 75% to 85% of them singletons. Sequencing was performed on PBMCs. The receptors derive from a woman in her sixties or seventies in good health and CMV-seropositive. Both conserved end residues are part of each CDR3. The D gene is left open where the match is weak. Clone size appears in some rows only: once, few, many, or a class for an expanded clone.

DNA: TGTGCCACCACAGAACAGGGGGCGAATCAGCCCCAGCATTTT
CDR3: CATTEQGANQPQHF
D: TRBD1
J: TRBJ1-5
V: TRBV15
size: few

DNA: TGCGCCAGCAGCTTGACTAGCGGGAGCTATAGCCAGGTCTTC
CDR3: CASSLTSGSYSQVF
D: TRBD2
J: TRBJ2-1
V: TRBV5-1
size: once

DNA: TGCAGCGTTGAAGTTCTAGCGGGAAGAAGTGAGCAGTTCTTC
CDR3: CSVEVLAGRSEQFF
D: TRBD2
J: TRBJ2-1
V: TRBV29-1
size: -

DNA: TGTGCCAGCAGTGAAGCCCCAGTAGGGGGGGGGTACAATGAGCAGTTCTTC
CDR3: CASSEAPVGGGYNEQFF
D: -
J: TRBJ2-1
V: TRBV6-1
size: -

DNA: TGCGCCAGCAGCTCCACTAGCGCCTGGGGGGAGACCCAGTACTTC
CDR3: CASSSTSAWGETQYF
D: TRBD2
J: TRBJ2-5
V: TRBV5-1
size: -

DNA: TGTGCCAGCAGACACAGGGGGCAATACGAAAACACCATATATTTT
CDR3: CASRHRGQYENTIYF
D: TRBD1
J: TRBJ1-3
V: TRBV2
size: few

DNA: TGTGCCAGCACTGGACAGGTTAACACCGGGGAGCTGTTTTTT
CDR3: CASTGQVNTGELFF
D: TRBD1
J: TRBJ2-2
V: TRBV6-1
size: -

DNA: TGTGCCAGCAGCGTAGCGAGCTCCTACAATGAGCAGTTCTTC
CDR3: CASSVASSYNEQFF
D: -
J: TRBJ2-1
V: TRBV9
size: once

DNA: TGTGCCAGCAGTTACGAGGCGGGAAGCTCCTACGAGCAGTACTTC
CDR3: CASSYEAGSSYEQYF
D: -
J: TRBJ2-7
V: TRBV6-6
size: few

DNA: TGTGCCAGCACTACAGGGGTCAACTACGAGCAGTACTTC
CDR3: CASTTGVNYEQYF
D: TRBD1
J: TRBJ2-7
V: TRBV28
size: -

DNA: TGTGCCAGCAGCTTAAATGGACAGCAAGAGACCCAGTACTTC
CDR3: CASSLNGQQETQYF
D: -
J: TRBJ2-5
V: TRBV11-2
size: once